The clone carrying this TCR beta chain was counted a single time. The antigen is undetermined. The data were taken from a study of T cell responses to AZD1222 COVID-19 vaccine. Study-level points and caveats: It was only a handful of AZD1222 recipients who were seropositive at baseline. No repertoire was sampled before or during the peak T cell response, only after it. CD4 TCRs covered the whole spike, strongest at regions 160-218 and 743-854.

Trimming took off 2 bases at V and 6 bases at J, with 19 bases between the two ends. The CDR3 consists of 16 residues. Per germline, CDR1 PRHDT and CDR2 FYEKMQ (reference sequence). TCRdb keeps only in-frame clones here, not all; method: immunoSEQ multiplex PCR. Among approximately 150,000 clones listed, about 92% were seen once. This TCR was sampled from an adult in good health. The input for sequencing was peripheral blood, taken on day 0 of MenACWY control vaccination. This sequence joins TRBV13 and TRBJ1-2; no reliable D call. This CDR3 is CASSLSLGSVGDGYTF. CDR3 in DNA: TGTGCCAGCAGCTTAAGTCTGGGCTCGGTTGGTGATGGCTACACCTTC.